This TCR beta chain was captured in a study of CD8 T cells in Susac syndrome. Random hexamers were used to reverse transcribe the RNA input (about 0.5 to 1 ug). TCRdb processed the immunoSEQ multiplex PCR reads anew with MiXCR; each CDR3 protein has one entry. The sample yields tens of thousands of distinct CDR3 sequences, around nine tenths seen once. Trimming took 3 bases from V and 9 from J, leaving 16 bases between them. This CDR3 is built from 14 residues. The TCR comes from a human donor with multiple sclerosis. The rearrangement joins TRBV12-3 or TRBV12-4 to TRBJ2-3; D is possibly TRBD2 (5 bases). The material sequenced was CD8+ T cells from PBMCs. CDR3 residues: CASSFHPPGVTQYF. In nucleotides, the CDR3 is TGTGCCAGCAGTTTTCACCCCCCCGGGGTCACGCAGTATTTT.